This is a list of T cell receptor beta chains from one sample in a study of response to subunit inactivated influenza vaccine. TCRdb re-called the RT-PCR reads with MiXCR, one entry per CDR3 protein. The sample lists fewer than 600,000 distinct CDR3 sequences; roughly 7.9% were seen once. The sequencing here drew on PBMCs from blood, taken around 25 months after vaccination. These TCRs come from a man between 50 and 69 years old who received an inactivated influenza vaccine. Each CDR3 is given with its conserved first and last residue. A D gene is named only where the DNA matches it firmly. The size entry is marked missing in some rows and otherwise reads once, few, many or a size class.

d_call,j_call,v_call,clone_size,cdr3_nt,cdr3_aa
-,TRBJ2-1,TRBV5-1,many,TGCGCCAGCAGCCCGGGAGACAATGAGCAGTTCTTC,CASSPGDNEQFF
-,TRBJ2-1,TRBV4-1,many,TGCGCCAGCAGCCAAGTCCCCCGGGAGTACAATGAGCAGTTCTTC,CASSQVPREYNEQFF
TRBD2,TRBJ2-1,TRBV20-1,many,TGCAGTGCTAGAGACGGACTAGCGGGGGGGACTGAGCAGTTCTTC,CSARDGLAGGTEQFF
-,TRBJ1-3,TRBV5-1,-,TGCGCCAGCAGCTTGAGGTACAGGAGTGCCAACACCATATATTTT,CASSLRYRSANTIYF
-,TRBJ2-5,TRBV15,-,TGTGCCACCAGCAGTCGGGGGAGGCGAGAGACCCAGTACTTC,CATSSRGRRETQYF
-,TRBJ1-2,TRBV29-1,many,TGCAGCGCCGATCGGGGTTACGGCTACACCTTC,CSADRGYGYTF
TRBD2,TRBJ2-1,TRBV20-1,-,TGCAGTGCTACCGACGGGGGGGCGCTGGCGGACTACAATGAGCAGTCCTTC,CSATDGGALADYNEQSF
-,TRBJ2-7,TRBV4-3,few,TGCGCCAGCAGCCAAGATCAGGGAGCCGAGCAGTACTTC,CASSQDQGAEQYF
TRBD2,TRBJ2-3,TRBV6-2/TRBV6-3,few,TGTGCCAGCAGACTATCTACTAGCGGGAGGGCCGTGGGAGATACGCAGTATTTT,CASRLSTSGRAVGDTQYF
-,TRBJ2-3,TRBV7-2,-,TGTGCCAGCAGCTCAGCCCGTCTGTGGGCGGCAGATACGCAGTATTTT,CASSSARLWAADTQYF
TRBD2,TRBJ2-3,TRBV5-6,-,TGTGCCAGCAGCTTGGCTGGGGAGGGGACAGATACGCAGTATTTT,CASSLAGEGTDTQYF
TRBD2,TRBJ2-2,TRBV5-6,-,TGTGCCAGCAGCTTGGATTCACTAGCGGGGGGGCCTTTGTCTGGGGAGCTGTTTTTT,CASSLDSLAGGPLSGELFF
TRBD1,TRBJ1-5,TRBV10-3,-,TGTGCCATCAGTGGGACAGGGGGCGGCAATCAGCCCCAGCATTTT,CAISGTGGGNQPQHF
-,TRBJ1-2,TRBV4-3,many,TGCGCCAGCAGCCAAGAAATCACCGGGGGGGTGAACTATGGCTACACCTTC,CASSQEITGGVNYGYTF
-,TRBJ1-1,TRBV20-1,-,TGCAGTGCCACAGATGAAGGAACCAACACTGAAGCTTTCTTT,CSATDEGTNTEAFF
-,TRBJ1-1,TRBV7-9,many,TGTGCCAGCAGCTTATATGGGGTGAACACTGAAGCTTTCTTT,CASSLYGVNTEAFF
-,TRBJ2-3,TRBV5-4,few,TGTGCCAGCAGCTTGGGCAAATACACAGATACGCAGTATTTT,CASSLGKYTDTQYF
-,TRBJ1-1,TRBV2,few,TGTGCCAGCAGGAAGGCCCAAGGAAGGGTACCTGAAGCTTTCTTT,CASRKAQGRVPEAFF
-,TRBJ2-6,TRBV7-9,many,TGTGCCAGCAGCTTAGGACGGATATCCTTCTCTGGGGCCAACGTCCTGACTTTC,CASSLGRISFSGANVLTF
TRBD1,TRBJ2-1,TRBV6-5,few,TGTGCCAGCAGTTACACCGGGACAGGATCCTACAATGAGCAGTTCTTC,CASSYTGTGSYNEQFF
TRBD1,TRBJ2-7,TRBV6-5,few,TGTGCCAGCAGTTTCCTCGGACAGGGGGCCCACGAGCAGTACTTC,CASSFLGQGAHEQYF
-,TRBJ1-5,TRBV4-1,few,TGCGCCAGCAGCTCCCGGACCTTGGACAGCAACAATCAGCCCCAGCATTTT,CASSSRTLDSNNQPQHF
-,TRBJ1-1,TRBV5-6,many,TGTGCCAGCAGCTTCCGAGGCACTGAAGCTTTCTTT,CASSFRGTEAFF
TRBD1,TRBJ1-1,TRBV28,many,TGTGCCAGCAGTCCGGACAGGACGTTCTCTGAAGCTTTCTTT,CASSPDRTFSEAFF
-,TRBJ2-3,TRBV7-3,-,TGTGCCAGCAGCCGTGGCCCCGGGACTCTTCGGGATACGCAGTATTTT,CASSRGPGTLRDTQYF
-,TRBJ1-2,TRBV6-5,many,TGTGCCAGCAGTCTCAGGGGCTATGGCTACACCTTC,CASSLRGYGYTF
-,TRBJ2-1,TRBV5-1,many,TGCGCCAGCAGCTTGGGATTTGTAGCGGAGTCCTACAATGAGCAGTTCTTC,CASSLGFVAESYNEQFF
-,TRBJ2-7,TRBV6-2/TRBV6-3,-,TGTGCCAGCAGTTTACCCGCCGGGACTGGAAGATACGAGCAGTACTTC,CASSLPAGTGRYEQYF
TRBD1,TRBJ2-7,TRBV28,-,TGTGCCAGCAGCCCTCCCCTCCAGGGGGACCGACGGCACTTC,CASSPPLQGDRRHF
-,TRBJ2-1,TRBV6-1,few,TGTGCCAGCAGTCCCCCCGTGGGGAAGGGTGCCCACAATGAGCAGTTCTTC,CASSPPVGKGAHNEQFF
-,TRBJ2-7,TRBV9,few,TGTGCCAGCAGCGCTAGGGACTACGAGCAGTACTTC,CASSARDYEQYF
TRBD2,TRBJ2-7,TRBV7-8,few,TGTGCCAGCAGCCCTGGTAGAGCGGGAGTATACGAGCAGTACTTC,CASSPGRAGVYEQYF
TRBD2,TRBJ2-2,TRBV3-1,many,TGTGCCAGCAGCCAAGATTCACTAGCGGGAGTCACCGGGGAGCTGTTTTTT,CASSQDSLAGVTGELFF
TRBD2,TRBJ2-5,TRBV5-1,many,TGCGCCAGCGCCCGGGGGGGCGAGGAGACCCAGTACTTC,CASARGGEETQYF
-,TRBJ2-6,TRBV4-2,-,TGTGCCAGCAGCCAAGAGGGGGACTCTGGGGCCAACGTCCTGACTTTC,CASSQEGDSGANVLTF
TRBD1,TRBJ1-6,TRBV7-9,-,TGTGCCAGCAGCAAGAACAGGGGGGGATCACCCCTCCACTTT,CASSKNRGGSPLHF
-,TRBJ2-7,TRBV15,few,TGTGCCACCAGCAGAGTTGCAGGGGACTACGAGCAGTACTTC,CATSRVAGDYEQYF
-,TRBJ2-3,TRBV6-5,many,TGTGCCAGCAGTACTGGACCAACAGGAACAGATACGCAGTATTTT,CASSTGPTGTDTQYF
-,TRBJ2-3,TRBV30,many,TGTGCCTGGATGACGGATGGCACAGATACGCAGTATTTT,CAWMTDGTDTQYF
-,TRBJ2-5,TRBV4-1,-,TGCGCCAGCAGCCAAAATCCGGGCTCGGGGGAGACCCAGTACTTC,CASSQNPGSGETQYF
-,TRBJ2-2,TRBV5-1,many,TGCGCCAGCAGCTTGCCGGTCGCGAACACCGGGGAGCTGTTTTTT,CASSLPVANTGELFF